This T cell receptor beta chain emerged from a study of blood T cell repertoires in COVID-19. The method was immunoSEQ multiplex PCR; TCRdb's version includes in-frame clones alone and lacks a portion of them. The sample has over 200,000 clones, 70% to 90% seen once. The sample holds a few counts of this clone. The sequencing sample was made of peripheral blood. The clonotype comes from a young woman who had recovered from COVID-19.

The chain's CDR3 is CATSDPRTSGRRGLYEQYF. The CDR3 DNA is TGTGCCACCAGTGACCCAAGGACTAGCGGGAGGAGAGGCCTCTACGAGCAGTACTTC. J is TRBJ2-7 and V is TRBV24-1, with 14 bases lining up with TRBD2. The CDR3 extends over 19 amino acids. J gave up 3 bases and V 4 bases, and 13 bases lay outside the gene matches. The germline CDR1 and CDR2 sequences are KGHDR and SFDVKD.